Listed here are 25 T cell receptor beta chains from one sample, sequenced in a study of T-cell memory formation after mild COVID-19. TCRdb independently ran MiXCR on the 5' RACE reads; one entry per CDR3 protein. The data show 560,000 or so distinct CDR3 sequences, with roughly 17% seen just once and about 7.5% held by the top ten. Sequencing was carried out using PBMCs or a T cell subset sorted from them (not recorded which). Receptor source: an adult woman who had mild COVID-19 (a few samples of this study predate the infection). Cell type and time point are not known.

This clonotype was seen a handful of times. The V call is TRBV18, the J call TRBJ2-6; D is ambiguous. The CDR3 has 14 residues. Looked up from germline, CDR1 is KGHSH and CDR2 is LQKENI. Trimming took off 3 bases at V and 2 bases at J, with 5 bases between the two ends. The CDR3 region is CASSPDAGANVLTF. Here the CDR3 DNA reads TGTGCCAGCTCACCGGATGCTGGGGCCAACGTCCTGACTTTC.

This clonotype has a handful of counts. The V gene is TRBV5-1, the J gene TRBJ2-7; 8 nucleotides line up with TRBD1. CDR1 and CDR2 (germline): SGHRS, YFSETQ. This CDR3 contains 14 residues. The ends lost 4 bases at V and 3 bases at J; junction bases unmatched: 6. In DNA, the CDR3 is TGCGCCAGCAGCGGCCGGGACAGGAGCTACGAGCAGTACTTC. Translation gives CASSGRDRSYEQYF.

This clonotype was observed a few times. The V gene is TRBV20-1, the J gene TRBJ2-5, with 9 bases fitting TRBD1. Germline lookup yields CDR1 DFQATT and CDR2 SNEGSKA (reference sequence). Trimming cost V 0 bases and J 5 bases; bases outside gene matches: 7. This CDR3 is built from 15 residues. The CDR3 nucleotides read TGCAGTGCTAGAGATCCGGGACAGGGAGGGGAGACCCAGTACTTC. This translates into CSARDPGQGGETQYF.

This clonotype showed up just a few times. CDR3 protein: CASSGRGYETQYF. The DNA for the CDR3 is TGTGCCAGCAGCGGTCGGGGGTACGAGACCCAGTACTTC. The chain couples TRBV13 to TRBJ2-5; a possible D gene is TRBD2 (6 bases). From germline, CDR1 is PRHDT and CDR2 FYEKMQ (reference sequence). Trimming cost V 5 bases and J 5 bases, with 12 bases left between them. The CDR3 loop spans 13 amino acids. The entire variable domain, with the rest obtained from reference TRBV13 and TRBJ2-5, is as follows: AAGVIQSPRHLIKEKRETATLKCYPIPRHDTVYWYQQGPGQDPQFLISFYEKMQSDKGSIPDRFSAQQFSDYHSELNMSSLELGDSALYFCASSGRGYETQYFGPGTRLLVL.

The CDR3 nucleotides read TGTGCCAGCAGACAAGGGACAGGTAAAACCTACGAGCAGTACTTC. It yields the protein CASRQGTGKTYEQYF. The V gene is TRBV7-9, the J gene TRBJ2-7; 8 bases agree with TRBD1. The V gene's germline CDR1 is SEHNR and CDR2 FQNEAQ (reference sequence). The CDR3 consists of 15 residues. With 6 bases clipped from V and 2 bases from J, the junction kept 9 bases outside the gene matches.

In this sample, this clonotype turned up many times. The junction and the germline gene differ at one end; a read error may be behind it. The J gene is TRBJ1-1, the V gene TRBV12-3 or TRBV12-4; 8 positions match TRBD1. The CDR3 extends over 15 amino acids. CDR3 DNA: TGCGCCAGCAGCCCAAGGACAGGGACTAACACTGAAGCTTTCTTT. The encoded protein is CASSPRTGTNTEAFF.

This clonotype was observed a few times. V and J are TRBV7-2 and TRBJ2-7, with 8 bases fitting TRBD1. The germline CDR1 and CDR2 sequences are SGHTA and FQGNSA. CDR3 length: 14 residues. V lost 3 bases and J lost 6; bases outside the gene matches: 7. CDR3 protein: CASSFRGLPREQYF. The CDR3 bases are TGTGCCAGCAGCTTCAGGGGGCTCCCTCGCGAGCAGTACTTC.

This clonotype turned up a few times. The chain carries TRBV4-1 and TRBJ1-2, with 10 bases matching TRBD1. V lost 4 bases to trimming and J lost 7 bases; unmatched junction nucleotides: 6. Looked up from germline, CDR1 is MGHRA and CDR2 is YSYEKL. This CDR3 has 14 amino acids. CDR3 nucleotide sequence: TGCGCCAGCAGCCCTGACAGGGGGCAGGGTGGCTACACCTTC. This codes for CASSPDRGQGGYTF.

The chain recombines TRBV7-3 with TRBJ2-1, with 8 bases that match TRBD2. The CDR3 contains 16 residues. With 5 bases clipped from V and 5 bases from J, the junction kept 11 bases outside the gene matches. Germline V CDR1 and CDR2: SGHTA, FQGTGA. As DNA, the CDR3 is TGTGCCAGCAGCCCGCAAAGCGGGGGCGCCAACAATGAGCAGTTCTTC. As protein: CASSPQSGGANNEQFF. Full variable domain (rest looked up from reference TRBV7-3 and TRBJ2-1): GAGVSQTPSNKVTEKGKYVELRCDPISGHTALYWYRQSLGQGPEFLIYFQGTGAADDSGLPNDRFFAVRPEGSVSTLKIQRTERGDSAVYLCASSPQSGGANNEQFFGPGTRLTVL.

This rearrangement joins TRBV29-1 to TRBJ1-2, with no clear D. Germline V gene sequence: CDR1 SQVTM, CDR2 ANQGSEA. V gave up 4 bases and J gave up 8 bases, with 8 bases separating them. This CDR3 region has 10 residues. CDR3 in amino acids: CSVGLGGYTF. CDR3 sequence (DNA): TGCAGCGTTGGTTTAGGAGGCTACACCTTC.

The chain carries TRBV7-2 and TRBJ1-3, with 7 bases lining up with TRBD1. CDR1 is SGHTA, CDR2 FQGNSA, per germline. J was trimmed by 13 bases and V by 3 bases; bases with no gene match: 9. This CDR3 contains 13 residues. CDR3 sequence (DNA): TGTGCCAGCAGCTTGGTTGATCTGGGACAGATATATTTT. This gives the protein CASSLVDLGQIYF.

The V call is TRBV7-9, the J call TRBJ2-5; 11 positions match TRBD1. CDR1 and CDR2 (germline): SEHNR, FQNEAQ (reference sequence). J lost 2 bases, V lost 4 bases, and 6 bases had no gene match. The CDR3 consists of 16 residues. CDR3 region: CASSSGQGGFQETQYF. As DNA, the CDR3 is TGTGCCAGCAGCTCGGGACAGGGGGGTTTTCAAGAGACCCAGTACTTC.

The V and J genes are TRBV9 and TRBJ2-2; TRBD1 agrees at 8 bases. The CDR3 has 14 amino acids. Germline CDR1 and CDR2: SGDLS and YYNGEE. V was clipped by 5 bases and J by 4 bases; unmatched bases: 4. The CDR3 sequence: CASRDREGTGELFF. CDR3 nucleotide sequence: TGTGCCAGCAGGGACAGGGAAGGCACCGGGGAGCTGTTTTTT.

The chain has TRBV5-1 and TRBJ2-5; D remains unclear. The CDR3 runs to 13 residues. V shed 3 bases and J shed 2 bases, with 8 bases lying between them. Germline V gives CDR1 SGHRS, CDR2 YFSETQ. CDR3 region: CASSWAPQETQYF. CDR3 bases: TGCGCCAGCAGCTGGGCCCCTCAAGAGACCCAGTACTTC. Based on the CDR3 plus reference TRBV5-1 and TRBJ2-5, the full variable domain is KAGVTQTPRYLIKTRGQQVTLSCSPISGHRSVSWYQQTPGQGLQFLFEYFSETQRNKGNFPGRFSGRQFSNSRSEMNVSTLELGDSALYLCASSWAPQETQYFGPGTRLLVL.

The chain's CDR3 is CASSLTRDSSYEQYF. The CDR3 bases are TGTGCCAGCAGCTTAACGAGGGACAGCTCCTACGAGCAGTACTTC. The rearrangement uses TRBV7-9 and TRBJ2-7, with TRBD1 matching over 7 bases. Germline values: CDR1 SEHNR, CDR2 FQNEAQ (reference sequence). J gave up 0 bases and V 2 bases, and 4 bases lay outside the gene matches. This CDR3 spans 15 amino acids.

The chain is built from TRBV2 and TRBJ2-7, with unresolved D. The V end was cut by 0 bases, the J end by 11 bases, with 8 bases between. The CDR3 is 11 residues long. Germline lookup yields CDR1 SNHLY and CDR2 FYNNEI. CDR3: CASSEALDEYF. CDR3 sequence (DNA): TGTGCCAGCAGTGAAGCGCTAGACGAGTACTTC.

A few counts support this clonotype. The rearrangement uses TRBV20-1 and TRBJ2-7; D remains unclear. The V end lost 0 bases, the J end lost 3 bases, and 6 bases lay between the germline ends. The germline V gene has CDR1 DFQATT and CDR2 SNEGSKA (reference sequence). CDR3 length equals 12 residues. As DNA, the CDR3 is TGCAGTGCTAGAGATCACCTCTACGAGCAGTACTTC. Its translation is CSARDHLYEQYF.

J is TRBJ2-1 and V is TRBV19; the match to TRBD1 covers 7 bases. The CDR3 is 16 amino acids. The germline CDR1 and CDR2 sequences are LNHDA and SQIVND (reference sequence). The junction had 16 bases not matched to a gene; V was cut back by 4 bases and J by 10 bases. The chain's CDR3 is CASSTPPGQKNREQFF. The CDR3 bases are TGTGCCAGTAGTACCCCTCCGGGACAGAAGAATAGGGAGCAGTTCTTC.

This clonotype was detected only a few times. This chain's CDR3 is CSARFLNSYEQYF. The DNA for the CDR3 is TGCAGTGCTAGGTTCTTGAACTCCTACGAGCAGTACTTC. The V and J genes are TRBV20-1 and TRBJ2-7; no clear D. V dropped 3 bases and J dropped 0 bases, with 9 bases sitting between them. Germline CDR1 reads DFQATT; CDR2 reads SNEGSKA (reference sequence). The CDR3 runs 13 residues.

There are a few counts of this clonotype. The genes are TRBV7-8 and TRBJ2-1, with a possible D match to TRBD2 (5 bases). The CDR3 spans 10 residues. V was shortened by 11 bases and J by 9 bases, with 11 bases between the two germline ends. Looked up from germline, CDR1 is SGHVS and CDR2 is FQNEAQ. The CDR3 DNA sequence: TGTGCCTCCGGGGAGTTTGAGCAGTTCTTC. Its translation is CASGEFEQFF.

There are a few counts of this clonotype. For the CDR3, the DNA is TGTGCCAGTAAAACTGACCGGAGCATTGCGAACACCGGGGAGCTGTTTTTT. This sequence encodes CASKTDRSIANTGELFF. V is TRBV19 and J is TRBJ2-2; D unresolved. With 7 bases removed from V and 0 bases from J, the gap between germline ends came to 18 bases. Per germline, CDR1 LNHDA and CDR2 SQIVND (reference sequence). The CDR3 contains 17 residues.

This clonotype appeared many times. The gene calls are TRBV29-1 and TRBJ2-5, with D hard to call. The CDR3 sequence is 13 residues long. The V gene lost 0 bases and the J gene lost 2 bases, with 7 bases spanning the gap. Germline values: CDR1 SQVTM, CDR2 ANQGSEA. This CDR3 is CSVEDPRQETQYF. CDR3 bases: TGCAGCGTTGAAGATCCCAGGCAAGAGACCCAGTACTTC.

The genes are TRBV25-1 and TRBJ2-2; D remains ambiguous. The CDR3 extends over 14 amino acids. Germline V CDR1 and CDR2: MGHDK, SYGVNS. V was cut by 3 bases and J by 2 bases, with 7 bases left in between. The DNA of the CDR3 is TGTGCCAGCAGTGACATGTTAAACACCGGGGAGCTGTTTTTT. This translates into CASSDMLNTGELFF.

The chain joins TRBV6-5 to TRBJ1-1; D unclear. Germline CDR1 is MNHEY and CDR2 is SVGAGI. Trimming took 4 bases from V and 3 from J, leaving 9 bases between them. This CDR3 has 13 amino acids. CDR3: CASSLRGYTEAFF. For the CDR3, the DNA is TGTGCCAGCAGTTTGCGGGGATACACTGAAGCTTTCTTT.

The rearrangement joins TRBV20-1 to TRBJ1-5; 7 bases match TRBD1. Looked up from germline, CDR1 is DFQATT and CDR2 is SNEGSKA (reference sequence). The V segment lost 6 bases and the J segment 6 bases; nucleotides outside the gene matches: 8. The length of the CDR3 is 13 residues. CDR3 protein: CSALIPGGQPQHF. The CDR3 DNA is TGCAGTGCCCTCATCCCAGGGGGTCAGCCCCAGCATTTT.